The present T cell receptor beta chain was sequenced within a study of vaccination effects on CD4 cells after COVID-19. Study-wide points: Marked clonal contraction was seen in infection- and vaccine-induced clones late after vaccination. Early post-infection timepoints were missing from the study, which also had few convalescent patients.

Data came from immunoSEQ multiplex PCR; TCRdb stores just in-frame clones and leaves some out. The sample yields over 25,000 clones, about 83% seen once. The junction had 11 bases not matched to a gene; V was cut back by 3 bases and J by 1 base. Germline V gene sequence: CDR1 KGHSH, CDR2 LQKENI. The CDR3 has 18 residues. Remarks on this clone: Its matching antigen is unknown.

Expansion with viral peptide pools was applied to antigen-specific CD4+ T cells by the ViraFEST assay prior to sequencing. Scientists isolated CD4+ T cells after a roughly ten-day culture period ended. Either the BNT162b2 or mRNA-1273 vaccine was given to participants in two doses. After approximately 2 million PBMC were placed in each well, they were cultured with about 10 IU/ml IL-2 and 10 ug/ml peptides. In the cultures, half the medium was exchanged for IL-2 medium on days 3 and 7. The material sequenced was CD4+ T cells from PBMCs cultured with HCoV-NL63 spike peptides, taken after COVID-19 vaccination. The rearrangement joins TRBV18 to TRBJ1-3; TRBD1 matches 8 bases. This receptor was identified in a human donor who received a COVID-19 vaccine. Some clones in this sample may be carry-over from other donors' samples. The CDR3 reads CASSPIPGQVVSGNTIYF. The DNA for the CDR3 is TGTGCCAGCTCACCGATACCGGGACAGGTTGTATCTGGAAACACCATATATTTT. The whole variable domain, filled in from reference TRBV18 and TRBJ1-3, reads NAGVMQNPRHLVRRRGQEARLRCSPMKGHSHVYWYRQLPEEGLKFMVYLQKENIIDESGMPKERFSAEFPKEGPSILRIQQVVRGDSAAYFCASSPIPGQVVSGNTIYFGEGSWLTVV.